These T cell receptor beta chains were read from a single sample in a study of beta chain features in type 1 diabetes. The data were produced by immunoSEQ multiplex PCR, yet TCRdb's version contains in-frame clones alone and is incomplete. The table shows approximately 120,000 clones, with roughly a sixth occurring only once. Material: central memory CD4+ T cells from blood. These receptors were obtained from a man aged 18 to 30 with type 1 diabetes. Both conserved end residues are part of each CDR3. A D gene is named only where the DNA matches it firmly.

>TRBV11-2|TRBD2
CASSSSGGPDTQYF
>TRBV6-1|NA
CASSDTGLGEQFF
>TRBV27|NA
CASESGRGDTYNEQFF
>TRBV29-1|NA
CSVQEGWTAKGYTF
>TRBV6-4|NA
CASRLTGSSNEQFF
>TRBV7-2|TRBD1
CASSSRQGDSPLHF
>TRBV11-2|TRBD1
CASSLGPGGGDEQYF
>TRBV5-1|NA
CASSWAVGWMNTEAFF
>TRBV7-2|TRBD1
CASSRRQGEAFF
>TRBV29-1|NA
CSVEGGRAGGQYF
>TRBV5-4|NA
CASSKAEGPYNEQFF
>TRBV13|NA
CASSRTSRDEQFF
>TRBV5-1|NA
CASSGRVVGETQYF
>TRBV5-4|NA
CASSFGMSETQYF
>TRBV4-3|TRBD1
CASSQVSFLGQGANQPQHF
>TRBV6-5|TRBD2
CASSYSLGLAGETQYF
>TRBV29-1|TRBD1
CSVRTGKTSGNTIYF
>TRBV29-1|TRBD2
CSVDGYPGLAASTDTQYF
>TRBV19|NA
CASGGDLRNSRGYTF
>TRBV7-9|TRBD2
CASSFRAGGNLETQYF
>TRBV27|TRBD2
CASSHPQGGETQYF
>TRBV7-2|NA
CASVPHLGAGNQPQHF
>TRBV6-5|NA
CVCGGASRYGYTF
>TRBV28|NA
CASSPRGRGTYEQYF
>TRBV7-2|TRBD2
CASRGSSYNEQFF
>TRBV18|NA
CASSPVNSGANVLTF